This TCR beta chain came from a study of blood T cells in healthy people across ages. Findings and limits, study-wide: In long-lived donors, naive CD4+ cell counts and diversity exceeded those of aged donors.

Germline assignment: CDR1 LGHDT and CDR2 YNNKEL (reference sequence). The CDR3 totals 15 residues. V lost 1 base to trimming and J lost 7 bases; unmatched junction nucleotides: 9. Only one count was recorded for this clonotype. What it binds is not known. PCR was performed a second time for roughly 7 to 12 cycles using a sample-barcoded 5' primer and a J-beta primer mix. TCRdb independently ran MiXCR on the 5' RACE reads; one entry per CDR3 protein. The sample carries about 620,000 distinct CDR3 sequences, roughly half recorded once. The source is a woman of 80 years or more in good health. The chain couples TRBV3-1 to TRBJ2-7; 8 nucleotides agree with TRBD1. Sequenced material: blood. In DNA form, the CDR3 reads TGTGCCAGCAGCCAAGCACAGGGGGGATTAATAGAGCAGTACTTC. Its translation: CASSQAQGGLIEQYF.